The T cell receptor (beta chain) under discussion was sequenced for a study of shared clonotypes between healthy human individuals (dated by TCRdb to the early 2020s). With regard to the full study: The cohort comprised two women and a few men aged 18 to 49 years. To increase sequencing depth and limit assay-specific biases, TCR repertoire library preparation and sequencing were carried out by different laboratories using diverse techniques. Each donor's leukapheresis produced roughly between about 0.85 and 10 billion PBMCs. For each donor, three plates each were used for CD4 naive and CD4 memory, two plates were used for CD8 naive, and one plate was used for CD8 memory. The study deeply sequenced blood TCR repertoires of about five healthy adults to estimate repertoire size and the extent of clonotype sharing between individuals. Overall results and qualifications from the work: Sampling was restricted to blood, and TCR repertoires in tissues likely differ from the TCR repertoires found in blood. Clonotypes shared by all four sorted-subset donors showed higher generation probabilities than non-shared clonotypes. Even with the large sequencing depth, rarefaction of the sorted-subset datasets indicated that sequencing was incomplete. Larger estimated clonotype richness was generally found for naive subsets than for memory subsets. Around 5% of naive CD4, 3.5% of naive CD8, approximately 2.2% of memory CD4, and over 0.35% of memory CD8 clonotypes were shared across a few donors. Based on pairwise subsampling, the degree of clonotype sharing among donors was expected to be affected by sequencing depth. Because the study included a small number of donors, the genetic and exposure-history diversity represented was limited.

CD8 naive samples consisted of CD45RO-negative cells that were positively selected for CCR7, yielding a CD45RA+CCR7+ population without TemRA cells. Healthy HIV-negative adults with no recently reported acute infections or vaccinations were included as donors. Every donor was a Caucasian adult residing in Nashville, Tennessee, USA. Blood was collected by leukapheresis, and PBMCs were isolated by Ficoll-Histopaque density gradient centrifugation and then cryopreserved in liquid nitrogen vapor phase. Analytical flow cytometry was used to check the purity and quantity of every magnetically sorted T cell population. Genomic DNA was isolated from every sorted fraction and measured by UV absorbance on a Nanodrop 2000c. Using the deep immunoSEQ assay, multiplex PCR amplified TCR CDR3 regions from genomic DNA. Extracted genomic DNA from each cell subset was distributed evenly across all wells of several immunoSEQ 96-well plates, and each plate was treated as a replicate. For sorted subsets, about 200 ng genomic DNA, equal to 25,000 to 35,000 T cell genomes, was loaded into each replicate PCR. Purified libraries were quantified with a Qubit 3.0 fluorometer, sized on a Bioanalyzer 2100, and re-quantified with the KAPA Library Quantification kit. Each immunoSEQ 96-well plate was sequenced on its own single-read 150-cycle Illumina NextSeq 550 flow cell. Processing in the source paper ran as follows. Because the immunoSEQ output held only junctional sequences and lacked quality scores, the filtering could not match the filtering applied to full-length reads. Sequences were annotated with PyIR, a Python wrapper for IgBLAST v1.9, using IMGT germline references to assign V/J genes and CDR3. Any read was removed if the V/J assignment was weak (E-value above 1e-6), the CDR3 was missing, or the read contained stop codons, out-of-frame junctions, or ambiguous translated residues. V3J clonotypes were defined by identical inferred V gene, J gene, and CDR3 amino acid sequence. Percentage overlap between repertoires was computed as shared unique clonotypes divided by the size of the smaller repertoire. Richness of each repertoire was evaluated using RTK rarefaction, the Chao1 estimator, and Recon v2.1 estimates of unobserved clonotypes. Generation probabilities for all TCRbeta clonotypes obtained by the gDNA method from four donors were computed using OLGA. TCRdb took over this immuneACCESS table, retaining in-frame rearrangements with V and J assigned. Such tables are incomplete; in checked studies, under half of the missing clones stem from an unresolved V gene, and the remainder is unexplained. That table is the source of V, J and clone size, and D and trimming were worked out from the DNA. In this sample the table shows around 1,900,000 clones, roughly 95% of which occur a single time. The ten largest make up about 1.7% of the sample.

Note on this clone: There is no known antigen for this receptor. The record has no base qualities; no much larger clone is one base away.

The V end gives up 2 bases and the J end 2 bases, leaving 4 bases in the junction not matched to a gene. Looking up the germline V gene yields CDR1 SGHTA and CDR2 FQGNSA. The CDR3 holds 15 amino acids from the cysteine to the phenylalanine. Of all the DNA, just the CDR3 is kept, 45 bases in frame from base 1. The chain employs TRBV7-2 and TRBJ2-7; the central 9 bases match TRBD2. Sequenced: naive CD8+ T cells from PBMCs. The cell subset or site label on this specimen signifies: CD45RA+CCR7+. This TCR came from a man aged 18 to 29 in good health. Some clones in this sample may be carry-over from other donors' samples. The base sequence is TGTGCCAGCAGCTTACCGGGACTAGCCACCTACGAGCAGTACTTC. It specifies CASSLPGLATYEQYF.